This T cell receptor beta chain was sequenced for a study of blood T cell repertoires in COVID-19. The CDR3 is made up of 11 amino acids. Trimming shortened V by 1 base and J by 10 bases, and 10 bases separated the two germline ends. Germline V gene sequence: CDR1 GTSNPN, CDR2 SVGIG (reference sequence). Per the study methods: Amplification from reference gene primers served as the basis for estimated nucleated cell counts. Method: immunoSEQ multiplex PCR; TCRdb's copy keeps in-frame clones and lacks some. V, J and clone size were drawn from that table, and D and trimming were deduced from the DNA. The data contain 150,000 to 180,000 clones, 60% to 85% of them singletons.

The V call is TRBV30, the J call TRBJ1-1; the D gene is possibly TRBD1 (5 bases). Material for sequencing was peripheral blood. This TCR came from an elderly man with acute or convalescent COVID-19. CDR3 sequence (DNA): TGTGCCTGGAGTGCAAGGGGCGCAGCTTTCTTT. Its protein is CAWSARGAAFF.